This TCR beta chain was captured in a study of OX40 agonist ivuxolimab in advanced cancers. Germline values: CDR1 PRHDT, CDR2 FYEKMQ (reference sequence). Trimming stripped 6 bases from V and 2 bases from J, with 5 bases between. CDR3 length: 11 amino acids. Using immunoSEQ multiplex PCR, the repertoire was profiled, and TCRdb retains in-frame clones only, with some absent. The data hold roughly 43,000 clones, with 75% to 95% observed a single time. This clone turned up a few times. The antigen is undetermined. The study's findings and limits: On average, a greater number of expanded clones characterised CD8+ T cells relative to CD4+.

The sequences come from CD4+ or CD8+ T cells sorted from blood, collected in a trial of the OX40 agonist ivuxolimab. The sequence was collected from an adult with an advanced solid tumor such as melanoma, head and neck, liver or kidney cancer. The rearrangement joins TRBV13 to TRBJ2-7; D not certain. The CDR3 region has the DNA TGTGCCAGCAGTGGGGCCTACGAGCAGTACGTC. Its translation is CASSGAYEQYV.